This T cell receptor beta chain was observed in a study of Graves' ophthalmopathy and Graves' hyperthyroidism. Amplification of the TCR beta CDR3 regions used RNA transcripts (as template). First-round RT-PCR employed HTBI primers, with a second-round multiplex PCR after it. TCRdb re-called the multiplex PCR reads with MiXCR, one entry per CDR3 protein. This repertoire shows a few hundred thousand distinct CDR3 sequences, about 15% found once; its top ten account for about 2.4%. The TCR comes from an adult woman with stable Graves' hyperthyroidism. Specimen: peripheral blood.

The CDR3 DNA is TGTGCCACCGGGGAGGGGACTGAAGCTTTCTTT. This sequence encodes CATGEGTEAFF. This chain links TRBV27 with TRBJ1-1; a weak D match, TRBD1 (5 bases). Germline V gene lookup returns CDR1 MNHEY and CDR2 SMNVEV (reference sequence). Trimming took 10 bases from V and 5 from J, leaving 11 bases between them. The length of the CDR3 is 11 residues.